The clone carrying this TCR beta chain came up a few times. Its antigen is unidentified. Per the germline V gene, CDR1 is LGHDT and CDR2 is YNNKEL (reference sequence). Trimming removed 3 bases from V and 5 bases from J; junction bases left unmatched: 6. The CDR3 totals 16 residues. The entry originates in a study of T-cell reconstitution after alpha-beta-depleted transplantation in children. Study findings and constraints: The authors attributed T-cell counts and diversity one year after transplant mostly to newly produced T cells. The origin of high day-60 TCRbeta diversity in some patients lay in surviving recipient T cells and thymic progenitors. Several hundred expanded graft clones reportedly were the source of alpha-beta T cells about two months after transplant.

Unique molecular identifiers were built into the TCRbeta library. From the PCR reads, TCRdb called clonotypes with MiXCR, one entry per CDR3 protein. The sample shows about 640,000 distinct CDR3 sequences, approximately 12% of them seen only once. This sequence joins TRBV3-1 and TRBJ2-3; 12 bases agree with TRBD2. The sequencing here drew on PBMCs, mostly from graft donor cells, taken 360 days after TCRalphabeta/CD19-depleted stem cell transplant. The clonotype originates from a male patient between 5 and 17 years old who had a stem cell transplant for acute myeloid leukemia, so the T cells may come from the graft donor. The CDR3 loop reads CASSHLAGGPGDTQYF. The CDR3 DNA is TGTGCCAGCAGCCACCTAGCGGGAGGGCCAGGAGATACGCAGTATTTT.